These T cell receptor beta chains were read from a single sample in a study of shared clonotypes between healthy human individuals. TCRdb's copy holds only in-frame clones and misses some; the assay was immunoSEQ multiplex PCR. The sample yields hundreds of thousands of clones, roughly 96% seen once. Sequenced: naive CD8+ T cells sorted from blood. Receptor source: a woman between 25 and 40 years old in good health. Both conserved end residues are part of each CDR3. The order of the fields is J gene, V gene, clone size, D gene, CDR3 DNA, CDR3 protein. The D gene is left open where the match is weak. The size entry is marked missing in some rows and otherwise reads once, few, many or a size class.

TRBJ2-7	TRBV14	NA	NA	TGTGCCAGCAGCCAAGAAGGTCTGGCAGCTCGGAGTCACTACGAGCAGTACTTC	CASSQEGLAARSHYEQYF
TRBJ2-7	TRBV6-1	NA	NA	TGTGCCAGCAGTGAATCGACAGGGAGGCACGAGCAGTACTTC	CASSESTGRHEQYF
TRBJ2-1	TRBV15	NA	TRBD1	TGTGCCACCAGCACCCCAGGGGGCTCCTACAATGAGCAGTTCTTC	CATSTPGGSYNEQFF
TRBJ2-3	TRBV5-6	NA	NA	TGTGCCAGCAGCTTGTTTCTGGCAGATACGCAGTATTTT	CASSLFLADTQYF
TRBJ1-5	TRBV29-1	NA	NA	TGCAGCGTTGAAGGGGACAATCAGCCCCAGCATTTT	CSVEGDNQPQHF
TRBJ2-1	TRBV27	NA	TRBD1	TGTGCCAGCGGATGGGACAGCTACAATGAGCAGTTCTTC	CASGWDSYNEQFF
TRBJ1-1	TRBV28	NA	NA	TGTGCCAGCAGTTTTGCGGGAGGGGACACTGAAGCTTTCTTT	CASSFAGGDTEAFF
TRBJ1-2	TRBV5-4	NA	NA	TGTGCCAGCAGCTCCGGAGGGGGCTACACCTTC	CASSSGGGYTF
TRBJ1-5	TRBV6-5	NA	NA	TGTGCCAGCAGTTACTCGTGGGGTCAGCCCCAGCATTTT	CASSYSWGQPQHF
TRBJ2-7	TRBV27	NA	TRBD1	TGTGCCAGCAGTATTCTGACAGGGTCCTACGAGCAGTACTTC	CASSILTGSYEQYF
TRBJ2-7	TRBV14	NA	TRBD1	TGTGCCAGCAGGTCGACAGGGTTCTACGAGCAGTACTTC	CASRSTGFYEQYF
TRBJ2-7	TRBV9	once	NA	TGTGCCAGCAGCGTAGGCAGGGCCCCAACCTACGAGCAGTACTTC	CASSVGRAPTYEQYF
TRBJ2-7	TRBV28	NA	NA	TGTGCCAGCAGCCACAGGACACTCTCCTACGAGCAGTACTTC	CASSHRTLSYEQYF
TRBJ1-1	TRBV15	NA	NA	TGTGCCACCAAAGTCTTATTGTACACTGAAGCTTTCTTT	CATKVLLYTEAFF
TRBJ2-7	TRBV5-6	NA	TRBD1	TGTGCCAGCAGCTCAGGGGGCATGAGCTCCTACGAGCAGTACTTC	CASSSGGMSSYEQYF
TRBJ2-1	TRBV19	once	TRBD2	TGTGCCACCGAAGGGACTAGCGGATTGAATGAGCAGTTCTTC	CATEGTSGLNEQFF
TRBJ2-2	TRBV27	NA	NA	TGTGCCAGCAGGCCCCTCCCGCGGAGGGGCACCGGGGAGCTGTTTTTT	CASRPLPRRGTGELFF
TRBJ1-4	TRBV28	once	NA	TGTGCCAGCAGTTTATGGGGGGAGGAATCTAATGAAAAACTGTTTTTT	CASSLWGEESNEKLFF
TRBJ2-1	TRBV5-1	NA	TRBD2	TGCGCCAGCAGCTTGGGGGAGGGGATGAGCGGTGAGCAGTTCTTC	CASSLGEGMSGEQFF
TRBJ2-3	TRBV4-2	NA	TRBD2	TGTGCCAGCAGCCAAGAAGATGGCGGGAGAAGCACAGATACGCAGTATTTT	CASSQEDGGRSTDTQYF
TRBJ2-3	TRBV5-1	NA	NA	TGCGCCAGCAGCTTGGAACCGGGTGGAGATACGCAGTATTTT	CASSLEPGGDTQYF
TRBJ2-7	TRBV9	once	NA	TGTGCCAGCAGCTTCGGAGATTCCTACGAGCAGTACTTC	CASSFGDSYEQYF
TRBJ2-1	TRBV5-6	NA	NA	TGTGCCAGCAGCTCAGGGGACTCGATCAATGAGCAGTTCTTC	CASSSGDSINEQFF
TRBJ1-1	TRBV14	NA	NA	TGTGCCAGCAGCCTCCCACCGGGGACTGAAGCTTTCTTT	CASSLPPGTEAFF
TRBJ1-5	TRBV7-2	NA	NA	TGTGCCAGCAGCCCCACGGGGGGGGCGTTTCAGCCCCAGCATTTT	CASSPTGGAFQPQHF
TRBJ1-3	TRBV21-1	NA	NA	TGTGCCAGCAGCAAAGATCCGGAAAACACCATATATTTT	CASSKDPENTIYF
TRBJ2-3	TRBV6-6	NA	TRBD2	TGTGCCAGCAGTGAGACTAGCCTATTGGATACGCAGTATTTT	CASSETSLLDTQYF
TRBJ1-2	TRBV29-1	NA	NA	TGCAGCGTTGAAGAGATTTACTATGGCTACACCTTC	CSVEEIYYGYTF
TRBJ2-5	TRBV18	once	NA	TGTGCCAGCTCACAGGGGGACGACGAGACCCAGTACTTC	CASSQGDDETQYF
TRBJ2-1	TRBV9	NA	NA	TGTGCCAGCAGTGATGCGGGACGAACCTACAATGAGCAGTTCTTC	CASSDAGRTYNEQFF
TRBJ1-1	TRBV28	NA	NA	TGTGCCAGCAGTTTATTTGGGGGGGCGATTGTCCCTGAAGCTTTCTTT	CASSLFGGAIVPEAFF
TRBJ2-1	TRBV19	NA	TRBD1	TGTGCCAGTAGTATAGGGGACAGCTCCTACAATGAGCAGTTCTTC	CASSIGDSSYNEQFF
TRBJ2-2	TRBV7-9	NA	TRBD2	TGTGCCAGCAGCTTTCTAGCGGGACCCAACACCGGGGAGCTGTTTTTT	CASSFLAGPNTGELFF